This T cell receptor beta chain was documented in a study of T-cell memory formation after mild COVID-19. CDR1 GTSNPN and CDR2 SVGIG come from the germline V gene (reference sequence). V lost 4 bases to trimming and J lost 3 bases, with 19 bases between them. This CDR3 has 15 amino acids. Comments on this clonotype: Its target is unknown.

TCRdb re-called the 5' RACE reads with MiXCR, one entry per CDR3 protein. The sample has over 120,000 distinct CDR3 sequences, roughly a quarter seen once. Overall study findings and caveats: A balance of CD4 and CD8 characterized clones contracting day 15 to 85, whereas later expanders leaned CD4+. Pre-infection memory showed some responding clones, and this suggested that cross-reactive memory joined.

Source material: PBMCs or a T cell subset sorted from them (not recorded which). This TCR derives from an adult woman who had mild COVID-19 (a few samples of this study predate the infection). Cell type and time point are not known. This chain joins TRBV30 and TRBJ2-7; possibly TRBD1 or TRBD2 for D (5 bases each). The CDR3 region has the DNA TGTGCCTGGAAGGGGATGGGGAGTTCGGGCTACGAGCAGTACTTC. Protein: CAWKGMGSSGYEQYF.